This entry lists 3 T cell receptor beta chains sequenced from one sample in a study of T cells after yellow fever vaccination. TCRdb recomputed calls from the 5' RACE reads with MiXCR, one row per CDR3 protein. The sample has some 260,000 distinct CDR3 sequences, about 5.2% seen once. The sequenced sample was CD4+ T cells sorted from PBMCs, obtained on the day of the yellow fever booster vaccination. These receptors all stem from a man between 18 and 35 years old who received the YFV17D yellow fever vaccine.

This clonotype showed up many times. The V and J genes are TRBV20-1 and TRBJ1-1; 8 bases line up with TRBD1. The CDR3 is 15 residues long. Trimming took 3 bases from V and 1 from J; bases not matched to a gene: 7. CDR1 is DFQATT, CDR2 SNEGSKA, per germline (reference sequence). DNA of the CDR3: TGCAGTGCTAGGCCCCGGACAGGGCCGAACACTGAAGCTTTCTTT. Translated: CSARPRTGPNTEAFF.

This clonotype was seen a few times. The chain links TRBV10-3 to TRBJ2-7; D is unclear. With 2 bases removed from V and 5 bases from J, the gap between germline ends came to 16 bases. Germline V gene data show CDR1 as ENHRY and CDR2 as SYGVKD. The CDR3 has 15 amino acids. CDR3 in DNA: TGTGCCATCAGTGAGAAGGCAGGTGTAAGGCACGAGCAGTACTTC. It specifies CAISEKAGVRHEQYF.

This clonotype was detected ten times or more. The chain has TRBV7-3 and TRBJ2-3; D unclear. The CDR3 spans 14 residues. The V and J ends lost 6 bases and 2 bases respectively, with 12 bases between them. Germline CDR1 SGHTA, CDR2 FQGTGA. CDR3 bases: TGTGCCAGCAGGATGACCGGTACCACAGATACGCAGTATTTT. Its protein is CASRMTGTTDTQYF.